The 7 T cell receptor beta chains given below trace back to one sample, sequenced in a study of glioma-infiltrating T cells after dendritic cell vaccination (dated by TCRdb to the mid-2010s). Per the publication, the time point label means: after dendritic cell vaccination, including at tumor progression/relapse. Library preparation was by the immunoSEQ multiplex PCR assay. TCRdb retrieved this table from immuneACCESS and kept in-frame rearrangements only. Not all clones are present; in checked studies, unresolved V genes account for under half, and no reason is known for the remainder. The sample table holds around 83,000 clones, of which 85% were seen once. Under 8.5% of the sample goes to the ten largest clones. Here the sequenced sample was blood, taken after dendritic cell vaccination. These receptors originate from a human donor with glioblastoma.

This clone has only one observation. This chain uses TRBV28 with TRBJ1-5; D is unresolved. The CDR3 consists of 16 residues. From germline, CDR1 is MDHEN and CDR2 SYDVKM. The V gene lost 6 bases and the J gene lost 0 bases, with 15 bases spanning the gap. The CDR3 DNA sequence: TGTGCCAGCAGCTTTACAGAGACGTATAGCAATCAGCCCCAGCATTTT. Translated: CASSFTETYSNQPQHF.

This clone was recorded a few times. The rearrangement uses TRBV5-6 and TRBJ1-4; the D gene is possibly TRBD1 (6 bases). Trimming took off 2 bases at V and 0 bases at J, with 8 bases between the two ends. This CDR3 is 15 amino acids long. Germline-derived CDR1 and CDR2 are SGHDT and YYEEEE. CDR3 loop: CASSLTGTTNEKLFF. Written as DNA, the CDR3 is TGTGCCAGCAGCTTAACAGGGACAACTAATGAAAAACTGTTTTTT.

The V gene is TRBV4-3, the J gene TRBJ2-1; 10 bases align to TRBD1. Germline V lookup: CDR1 LGHNA, CDR2 YSLEER. This CDR3 comprises 18 residues. J lost 4 bases, V lost 4 bases, and 13 bases had no gene match. The CDR3 sequence is CASSRRTGGYGVYNEQFF. For the CDR3, the DNA is TGCGCCAGCAGCCGCCGGACAGGGGGATACGGGGTATACAATGAGCAGTTCTTC.

This chain joins TRBV9 and TRBJ1-4, with D hard to call. The CDR3 runs to 14 residues. Germline V gene data show CDR1 as SGDLS and CDR2 as YYNGEE. The V end lost 0 bases, the J end lost 7 bases, and 10 bases lay between the germline ends. The CDR3 DNA is TGTGCCAGCAGCGTAGGGAAGGGAGGTGAAAAACTGTTTTTT. Translated: CASSVGKGGEKLFF.

The chain links TRBV5-3 to TRBJ2-2; D gene uncertain. TRBV5-3 is recorded as an ORF, its role being uncertain. Trimming shortened V by 0 bases and J by 6 bases, and 9 bases separated the two germline ends. CDR3 length equals 14 residues. In DNA form, the CDR3 reads TGTGCCAGAAGCTTGGAGGAGCCGGCCGGGGAGCTGTTTTTT. This encodes CARSLEEPAGELFF.

This clone was observed once. The V and J genes are TRBV19 and TRBJ1-1; a weak D match, TRBD1 (6 bases). The CDR3 runs 13 residues. The V end was cut by 5 bases, the J end by 6 bases, with 13 bases between. The germline V gene encodes CDR1 LNHDA and CDR2 SQIVND (reference sequence). The CDR3 DNA follows: TGTGCCAGTAGTTACAGGGAGTCGTCTGAAGCTTTCTTT. It is translated as CASSYRESSEAFF.

This clone was detected ten times or more. The chain has TRBV11-2 and TRBJ1-5, with 9 bases fitting TRBD1. Trimming at V came to 5 bases and at J to 1 base, leaving 3 bases not matched to a gene. The CDR3 is made up of 15 amino acids. CDR1 is SGHAT and CDR2 is FQNNGV in the germline V gene. CDR3 sequence: CASSRGQGSNQPQHF. The CDR3 DNA reads as TGTGCCAGCAGCAGAGGACAGGGGAGCAATCAGCCCCAGCATTTT.